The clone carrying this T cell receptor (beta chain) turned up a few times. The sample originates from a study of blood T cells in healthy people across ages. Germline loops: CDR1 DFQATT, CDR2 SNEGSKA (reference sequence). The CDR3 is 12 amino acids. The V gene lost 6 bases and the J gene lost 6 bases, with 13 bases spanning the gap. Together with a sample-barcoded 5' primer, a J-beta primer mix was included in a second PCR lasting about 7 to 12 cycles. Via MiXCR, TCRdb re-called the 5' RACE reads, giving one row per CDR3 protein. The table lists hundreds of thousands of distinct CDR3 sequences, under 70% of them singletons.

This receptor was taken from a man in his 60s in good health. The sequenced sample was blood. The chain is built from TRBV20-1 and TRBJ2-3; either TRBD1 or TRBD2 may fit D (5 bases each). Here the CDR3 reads CSAMGRSDTQYF. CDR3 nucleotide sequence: TGCAGTGCCATGGGACGATCGGATACGCAGTATTTT.